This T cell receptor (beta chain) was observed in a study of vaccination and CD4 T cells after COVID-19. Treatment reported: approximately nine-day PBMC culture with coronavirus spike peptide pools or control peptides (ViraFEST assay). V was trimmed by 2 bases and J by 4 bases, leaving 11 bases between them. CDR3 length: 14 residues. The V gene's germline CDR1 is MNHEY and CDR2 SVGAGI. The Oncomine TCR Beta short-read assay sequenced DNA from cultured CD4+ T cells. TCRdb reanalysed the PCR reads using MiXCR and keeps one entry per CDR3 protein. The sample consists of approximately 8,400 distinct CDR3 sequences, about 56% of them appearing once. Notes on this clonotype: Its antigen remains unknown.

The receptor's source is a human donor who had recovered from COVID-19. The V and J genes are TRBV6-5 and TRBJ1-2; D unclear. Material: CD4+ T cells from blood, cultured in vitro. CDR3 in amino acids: CASSYGGQVYGYTF. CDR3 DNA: TGTGCCAGCAGTTACGGTGGTCAGGTCTATGGCTACACCTTC.